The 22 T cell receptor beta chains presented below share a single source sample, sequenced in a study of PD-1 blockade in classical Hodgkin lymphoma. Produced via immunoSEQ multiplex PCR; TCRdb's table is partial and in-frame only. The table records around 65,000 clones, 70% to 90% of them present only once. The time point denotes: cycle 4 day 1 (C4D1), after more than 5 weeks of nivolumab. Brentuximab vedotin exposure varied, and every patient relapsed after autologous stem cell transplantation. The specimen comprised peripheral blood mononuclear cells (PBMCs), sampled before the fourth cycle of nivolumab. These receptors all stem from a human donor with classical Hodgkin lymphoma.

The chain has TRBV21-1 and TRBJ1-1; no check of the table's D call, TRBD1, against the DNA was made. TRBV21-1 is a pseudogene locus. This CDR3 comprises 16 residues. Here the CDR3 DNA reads TGTGCCAGCAGCACCACTTGGGACAGGGGGCGGACTGAAGCTTTCTTT. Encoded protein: CASSTTWDRGRTEAFF.

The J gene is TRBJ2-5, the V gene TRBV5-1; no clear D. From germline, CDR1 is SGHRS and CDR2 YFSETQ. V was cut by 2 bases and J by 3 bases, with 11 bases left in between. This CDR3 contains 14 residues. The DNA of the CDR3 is TGCGCCAGCAGCTTATATGAACATAAAGAGACCCAGTACTTC. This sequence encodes CASSLYEHKETQYF.

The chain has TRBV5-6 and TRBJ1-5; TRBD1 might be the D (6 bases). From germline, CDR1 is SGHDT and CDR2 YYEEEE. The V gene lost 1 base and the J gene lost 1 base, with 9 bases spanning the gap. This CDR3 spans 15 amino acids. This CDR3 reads CASSLSGGSNQPQHF. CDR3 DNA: TGTGCCAGCAGCTTGAGTGGGGGCAGCAATCAGCCCCAGCATTTT.

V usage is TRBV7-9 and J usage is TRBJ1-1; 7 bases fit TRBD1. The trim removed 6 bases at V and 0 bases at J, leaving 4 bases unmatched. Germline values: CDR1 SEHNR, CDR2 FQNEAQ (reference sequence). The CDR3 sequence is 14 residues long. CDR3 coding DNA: TGTGCCAGCAGTAACAGGGGCATGAACACTGAAGCTTTCTTT. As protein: CASSNRGMNTEAFF.

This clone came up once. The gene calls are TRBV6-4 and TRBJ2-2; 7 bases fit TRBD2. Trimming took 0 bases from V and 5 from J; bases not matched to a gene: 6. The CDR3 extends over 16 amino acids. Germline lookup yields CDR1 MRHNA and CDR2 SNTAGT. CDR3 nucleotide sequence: TGTGCCAGCAGTGACTCCGGGGGGACTTTAACCGGGGAGCTGTTTTTT. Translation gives CASSDSGGTLTGELFF.

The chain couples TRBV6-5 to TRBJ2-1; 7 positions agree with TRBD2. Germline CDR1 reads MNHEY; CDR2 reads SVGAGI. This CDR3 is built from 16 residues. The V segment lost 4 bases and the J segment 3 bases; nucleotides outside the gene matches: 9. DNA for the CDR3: TGTGCCAGCAGTTCGACGTCTAGCGGTAACTACAATGAGCAGTTCTTC. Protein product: CASSSTSSGNYNEQFF.

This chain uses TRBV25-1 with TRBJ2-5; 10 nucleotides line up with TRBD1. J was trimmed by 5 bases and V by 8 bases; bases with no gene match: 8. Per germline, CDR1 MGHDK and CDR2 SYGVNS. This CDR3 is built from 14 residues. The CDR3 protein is CASEMTGGIETQYF. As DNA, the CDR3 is TGTGCCAGCGAAATGACAGGGGGCATTGAGACCCAGTACTTC. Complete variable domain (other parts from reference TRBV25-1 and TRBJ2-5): EADIYQTPRYLVIGTGKKITLECSQTMGHDKMYWYQQDPGMELHLIHYSYGVNSTEKGDLSSESTVSRIRTEHFPLTLESARPSHTSQYLCASEMTGGIETQYFGPGTRLLVL.

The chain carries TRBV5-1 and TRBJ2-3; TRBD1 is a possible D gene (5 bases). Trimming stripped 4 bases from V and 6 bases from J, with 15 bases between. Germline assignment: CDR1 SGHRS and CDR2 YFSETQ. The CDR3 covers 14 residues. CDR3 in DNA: TGCGCCAGCAGCCTCAACCGACAGCCGGATACGCAGTATTTT. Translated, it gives CASSLNRQPDTQYF.

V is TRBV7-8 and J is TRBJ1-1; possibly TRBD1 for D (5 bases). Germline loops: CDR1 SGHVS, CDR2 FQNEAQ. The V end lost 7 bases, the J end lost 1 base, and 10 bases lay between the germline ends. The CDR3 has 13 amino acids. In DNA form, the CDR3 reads TGTGCCAGCAATTACGGGGGGAACACTGAAGCTTTCTTT. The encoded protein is CASNYGGNTEAFF. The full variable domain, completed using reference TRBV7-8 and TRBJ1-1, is GAGVSQSPRYKVAKRGQDVALRCDPISGHVSLFWYQQALGQGPEFLTYFQNEAQLDKSGLPSDRFFAERPEGSVSTLKIQRTQQEDSAVYLCASNYGGNTEAFFGQGTRLTVV.

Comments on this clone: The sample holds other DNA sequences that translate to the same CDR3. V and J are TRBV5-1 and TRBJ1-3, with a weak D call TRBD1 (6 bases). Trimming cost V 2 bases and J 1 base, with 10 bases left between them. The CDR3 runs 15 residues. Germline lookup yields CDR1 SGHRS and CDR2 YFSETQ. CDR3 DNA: TGCGCCAGCAGCTTAACAGGGCTTTCTGGAAACACCATATATTTT. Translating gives CASSLTGLSGNTIYF.

In nucleotides, the CDR3 is TGTGCCAGCAGTTCCCCCGGACGGACGATCTATGGCTACACCTTC. Protein: CASSSPGRTIYGYTF. V usage is TRBV6-5 and J usage is TRBJ1-2; D is unclear. CDR3 size: 15 residues. Deletions cut 4 bases from V and 4 bases from J, with 16 bases between. Germline V gene sequence: CDR1 MNHEY, CDR2 SVGAGI.

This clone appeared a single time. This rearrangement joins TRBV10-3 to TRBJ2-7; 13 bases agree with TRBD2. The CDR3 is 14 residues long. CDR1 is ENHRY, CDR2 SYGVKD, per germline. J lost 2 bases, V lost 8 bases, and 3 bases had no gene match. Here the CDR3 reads CAIGTSGGAYEQYF. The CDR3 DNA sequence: TGTGCCATCGGAACTAGCGGGGGGGCCTACGAGCAGTACTTC.

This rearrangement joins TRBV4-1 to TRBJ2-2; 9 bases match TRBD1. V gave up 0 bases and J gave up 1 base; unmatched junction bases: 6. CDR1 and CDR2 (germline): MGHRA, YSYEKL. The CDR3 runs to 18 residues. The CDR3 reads CASSQDFRTGVNTGELFF. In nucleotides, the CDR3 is TGCGCCAGCAGCCAAGATTTTAGGACAGGGGTGAACACCGGGGAGCTGTTTTTT.

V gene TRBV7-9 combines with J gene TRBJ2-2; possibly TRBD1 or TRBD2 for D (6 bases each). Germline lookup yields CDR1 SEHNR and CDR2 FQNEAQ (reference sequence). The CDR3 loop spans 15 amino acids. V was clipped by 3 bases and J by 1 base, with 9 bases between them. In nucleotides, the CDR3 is TGTGCCAGCAGCTTGGGGGGCTTGAACACCGGGGAGCTGTTTTTT. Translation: CASSLGGLNTGELFF.

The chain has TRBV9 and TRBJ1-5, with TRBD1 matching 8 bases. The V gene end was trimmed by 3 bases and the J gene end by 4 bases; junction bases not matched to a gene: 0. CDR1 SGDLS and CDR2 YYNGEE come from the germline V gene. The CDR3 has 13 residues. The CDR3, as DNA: TGTGCCAGCAGCGACAGGGGGAATCAGCCCCAGCATTTT. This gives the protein CASSDRGNQPQHF. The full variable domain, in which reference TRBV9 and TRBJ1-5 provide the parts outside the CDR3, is DSGVTQTPKHLITATGQRVTLRCSPRSGDLSVYWYQQSLDQGLQFLIQYYNGEERAKGNILERFSAQQFPDLHSELNLSSLELGDSALYFCASSDRGNQPQHFGDGTRLSIL.

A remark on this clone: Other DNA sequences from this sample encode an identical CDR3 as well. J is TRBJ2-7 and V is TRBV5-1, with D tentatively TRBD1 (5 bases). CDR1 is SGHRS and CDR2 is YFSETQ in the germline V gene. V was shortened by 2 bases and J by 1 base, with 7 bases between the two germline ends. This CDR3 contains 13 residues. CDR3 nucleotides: TGCGCCAGCAGCTTAACAGGTTCCTACGAGCAGTACTTC. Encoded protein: CASSLTGSYEQYF.

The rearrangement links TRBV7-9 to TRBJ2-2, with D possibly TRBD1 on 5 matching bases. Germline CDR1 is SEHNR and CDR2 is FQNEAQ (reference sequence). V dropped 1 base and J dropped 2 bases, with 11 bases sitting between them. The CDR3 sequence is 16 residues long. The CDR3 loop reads CASSLEWQGNTGELFF. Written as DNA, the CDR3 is TGTGCCAGCAGCTTAGAGTGGCAGGGTAACACCGGGGAGCTGTTTTTT.

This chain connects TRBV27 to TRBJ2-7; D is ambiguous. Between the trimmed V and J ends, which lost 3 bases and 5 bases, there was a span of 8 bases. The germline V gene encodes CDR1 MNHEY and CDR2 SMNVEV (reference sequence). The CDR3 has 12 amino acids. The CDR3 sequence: CASSFRSHEQYF. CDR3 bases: TGTGCCAGCAGTTTTAGGTCCCACGAGCAGTACTTC.

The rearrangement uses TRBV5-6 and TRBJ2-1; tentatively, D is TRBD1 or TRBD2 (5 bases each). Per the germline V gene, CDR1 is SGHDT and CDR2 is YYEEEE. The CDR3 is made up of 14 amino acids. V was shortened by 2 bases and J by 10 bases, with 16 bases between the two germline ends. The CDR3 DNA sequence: TGTGCCAGCAGCTTCTCGGGACGGTGGAGGGAGCAGTTCTTC. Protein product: CASSFSGRWREQFF.

The CDR3 spells CASSMGTGMNTEAFF. CDR3 nucleotides: TGTGCCAGTAGTATGGGGACAGGGATGAACACTGAAGCTTTCTTT. The gene calls are TRBV19 and TRBJ1-1; 9 bases are shared with TRBD1. The CDR3 length is 15 residues. Germline V CDR1 and CDR2: LNHDA, SQIVND (reference sequence). J gave up 0 bases and V 3 bases, and 2 bases lay outside the gene matches.

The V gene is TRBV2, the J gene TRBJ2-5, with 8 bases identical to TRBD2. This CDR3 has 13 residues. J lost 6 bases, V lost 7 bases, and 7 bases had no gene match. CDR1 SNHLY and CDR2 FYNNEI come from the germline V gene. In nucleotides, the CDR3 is TGTGCCAGCACTCCCCGGGGGGGAAAGACCCAGTACTTC. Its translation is CASTPRGGKTQYF.

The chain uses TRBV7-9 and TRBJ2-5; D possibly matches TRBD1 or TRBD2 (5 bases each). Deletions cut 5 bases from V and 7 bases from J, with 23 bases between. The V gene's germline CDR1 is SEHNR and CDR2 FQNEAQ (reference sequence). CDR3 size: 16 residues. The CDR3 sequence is CASSRSSGTAGGTQYF. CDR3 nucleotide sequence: TGTGCCAGCAGCCGCTCCTCCGGGACGGCCGGCGGGACCCAGTACTTC.